This paragraph reports one T cell receptor (beta chain). The entry originates in a study of blood T cell repertoires in COVID-19. About the study: T cells, B-cell-depleted T cells, or PBMCs provided the cDNA or gDNA that served as material.

V gave up 2 bases and J gave up 7 bases; unmatched junction bases: 15. The V gene's germline CDR1 is WNHNN and CDR2 SYGVQD (reference sequence). The CDR3 totals 18 residues. Authors' analysis steps: Nucleated cell counts were estimated from reference gene primer amplification. Libraries were prepared by immunoSEQ multiplex PCR; TCRdb keeps only in-frame clonotypes and omits some of them. Clone size and the V and J calls come from that table; the DNA yielded D and trimming. Among roughly 300,000 clones listed, 80% to 90% were seen once. Recovered Cohort 3 donors showed two negative PCRs, clearance, or symptom resolution.

Source material: PBMCs or T cells enriched from blood (not recorded which). The V call is TRBV10-1, the J call TRBJ2-1; 9 nucleotides agree with TRBD2. The clonotype was recovered from a woman aged 25-40 years who had recovered from COVID-19. The CDR3 reads CASSEVAGDPYGGNEQFF. As DNA, the CDR3 is TGCGCCAGCAGTGAGGTAGCGGGGGACCCTTACGGGGGGAATGAGCAGTTCTTC.